This passage covers 20 T cell receptor beta chains from one sample sequenced in a study of blood T cell repertoires in COVID-19 (dated by TCRdb to about 2020). Library method: the immunoSEQ multiplex PCR assay. What TCRdb holds here is the immuneACCESS table cut down to in-frame rearrangements. Part of the clones is not present; checked against another copy, under half of the missing clones reflect an unresolved V gene, and the others are unexplained. The sample table holds approximately 360,000 clones, of which around 90% were seen once. 5% to 8.5% of the sample is in the top ten clones. Sequenced input: peripheral blood. These receptor sequences come from a man aged 18-30 years with active or convalescent COVID-19.

In this sample, this clone turned up a few times. The chain uses TRBV28 and TRBJ1-4; D gene ambiguous. Trimming took 5 bases from V and 7 from J, leaving 8 bases between them. Per the germline V gene, CDR1 is MDHEN and CDR2 is SYDVKM. The CDR3 is 12 residues long. CDR3 amino acids: CASSNSREKLFF. DNA of the CDR3: TGTGCCAGCAGTAATTCCCGTGAAAAACTGTTTTTT.

CDR3 nucleotide sequence: TGTGCCAGCACCGCACTAGCGGGAGACTACGAGCAGTACTTC. Encoded protein: CASTALAGDYEQYF. This chain connects TRBV6-5 to TRBJ2-7; TRBD2 aligns across 11 bases. The CDR3 length is 14 residues. With V trimmed by 7 bases and J by 3 bases, 5 bases remained unmatched. The germline gives CDR1 MNHEY, CDR2 SVGAGI.

The rearrangement joins TRBV24-1 to TRBJ1-2; D gene ambiguous. V was pared by 9 bases and J by 2 bases, with 12 bases between. The length of the CDR3 is 13 residues. In germline, CDR1 is KGHDR, CDR2 SFDVKD. For the CDR3, the DNA is TGTGCCACCCAAAGACCAGGCAACTATGGCTACACCTTC. It specifies CATQRPGNYGYTF.

The V and J genes are TRBV28 and TRBJ1-6, with 7 nucleotides matching TRBD1. The CDR3 is made up of 15 amino acids. Germline V gene data show CDR1 as MDHEN and CDR2 as SYDVKM. The V segment lost 4 bases and the J segment 7 bases; nucleotides outside the gene matches: 7. Written as DNA, the CDR3 is TGTGCCAGCAGTTATACGGGACAGCAGAATTCACCCCTCCACTTT. Translating it yields CASSYTGQQNSPLHF.

The CDR3 DNA follows: TGTGCCAGCAGTAAAGGACAGGGGGAGTCCTACGAGCAGTACTTC. Protein sequence: CASSKGQGESYEQYF. The chain carries TRBV5-6 and TRBJ2-7; TRBD1 matches 10 bases. Unmatched junction bases numbered 6, after V lost 5 bases and J lost 1 base. The CDR3 contains 15 residues. Germline assignment: CDR1 SGHDT and CDR2 YYEEEE.

This clone was seen only once. The V gene is TRBV18, the J gene TRBJ2-3; TRBD1 might be the D (5 bases). The V end was cut by 3 bases, the J end by 4 bases, with 8 bases between. CDR1 is KGHSH, CDR2 LQKENI, per germline. The CDR3 contains 13 residues. The CDR3, as DNA: TGTGCCAGCTCACCTCAGGGCCCAGATACGCAGTATTTT. As protein: CASSPQGPDTQYF.

V and J are TRBV3-1 (or the pseudogene TRBV3-2) and TRBJ2-6; 7 positions agree with TRBD2. The germline V gene encodes CDR1 LGHDT and CDR2 YNNKEL (reference sequence). V trimming: 4 bases; J trimming: 0 bases; junction bases outside the gene matches: 9. The CDR3 spans 18 residues. Written as DNA, the CDR3 is TGTGCCAGCAGCCTGATCTCAAGCGGGGACTCTGGGGCCAACGTCCTGACTTTC. This sequence encodes CASSLISSGDSGANVLTF.

V gene TRBV7-9 combines with J gene TRBJ2-7; 7 positions match TRBD1. Germline CDR1 and CDR2: SEHNR and FQNEAQ (reference sequence). The CDR3 loop spans 14 amino acids. Trimming at V came to 4 bases and at J to 2 bases, leaving 5 bases not matched to a gene. Here the CDR3 reads CASSSAGTAYEQYF. The CDR3 bases are TGTGCCAGCAGCTCGGCCGGGACAGCCTACGAGCAGTACTTC.

This chain joins TRBV7-2 and TRBJ2-5, with D maybe TRBD2 (5 bases). Germline values: CDR1 SGHTA, CDR2 FQGNSA. Trimming cost V 1 base and J 1 base, with 10 bases left between them. The CDR3 loop spans 15 amino acids. CDR3 DNA sequence: TGTGCCAGCAGCTTAGGTTTCAGCGGCCAAGAGACCCAGTACTTC. Protein: CASSLGFSGQETQYF.

V and J are TRBV4-1 and TRBJ2-7; no reliable D call. Looked up from germline, CDR1 is MGHRA and CDR2 is YSYEKL. The CDR3 sequence is 15 residues long. Trimming left V 1 base short and J 3 bases short, with 13 bases between. The CDR3 sequence is CASSQVSDFRYEQYF. The DNA of the CDR3 is TGCGCCAGCAGCCAAGTTTCCGACTTCCGCTACGAGCAGTACTTC.

This clone occurred once. The gene calls are TRBV6-4 and TRBJ2-7; the match to TRBD1 covers 7 bases. With 0 bases clipped from V and 3 bases from J, the junction kept 8 bases outside the gene matches. The CDR3 extends over 16 amino acids. Looked up from germline, CDR1 is MRHNA and CDR2 is SNTAGT. CDR3 DNA: TGTGCCAGCAGTGACTCCGGGACAGACCTAGTCTACGAGCAGTACTTC. Protein product: CASSDSGTDLVYEQYF.

V usage is TRBV10-3 and J usage is TRBJ2-3; possibly TRBD1 for D (6 bases). The CDR3 is made up of 13 amino acids. V was clipped by 11 bases and J by 2 bases, with 14 bases between them. Germline V gives CDR1 ENHRY, CDR2 SYGVKD. The CDR3 sequence is CAAHRDLTDTQYF. CDR3 sequence (DNA): TGTGCCGCCCACAGGGACCTCACAGATACGCAGTATTTT.

This clone was seen only once. The chain is built from TRBV18 and TRBJ2-7, with D unresolved. Per germline, CDR1 KGHSH and CDR2 LQKENI. CDR3 length: 14 residues. Trimming cost V 1 base and J 1 base, with 8 bases left between them. CDR3 in DNA: TGTGCCAGCTCACCACGGTACCAGTCCTACGAGCAGTACTTC. Residues: CASSPRYQSYEQYF.

The chain carries TRBV11-3 and TRBJ2-2; D perhaps matches TRBD1 (5 bases). V lost 2 bases to trimming and J lost 1 base, with 11 bases between them. Germline V lookup: CDR1 SGHNT, CDR2 YENEEA. CDR3 length: 16 residues. The CDR3 reads CASSLSSRVNTGELFF. In DNA form, the CDR3 reads TGTGCCAGCAGCTTATCTTCCAGGGTGAACACCGGGGAGCTGTTTTTT.

The rearrangement joins TRBV9 to TRBJ2-5; 10 bases align to TRBD2. The CDR3 is 16 amino acids. V was pared by 0 bases and J by 2 bases, with 4 bases of the junction left unmatched. Germline CDR1 is SGDLS and CDR2 is YYNGEE. The CDR3 here is CASSVEVAGGQETQYF. In nucleotides, the CDR3 is TGTGCCAGCAGCGTAGAAGTAGCGGGGGGACAAGAGACCCAGTACTTC.

The chain combines TRBV7-9 with TRBJ1-2; 9 nucleotides agree with TRBD1. CDR3 length: 16 amino acids. V was clipped by 7 bases and J by 2 bases; unmatched bases: 11. CDR1 and CDR2 from the germline V gene are SEHNR and FQNEAQ (reference sequence). The chain's CDR3 is CASTINGDRANYGYTF. CDR3 nucleotides: TGTGCCAGCACCATAAACGGGGACAGGGCGAACTATGGCTACACCTTC.

This chain's CDR3 is CASSLELGQSGNTIYF. CDR3 bases: TGTGCCAGCAGCTTAGAATTGGGACAGTCTGGAAACACCATATATTTT. The chain recombines TRBV7-8 with TRBJ1-3; TRBD1 matches 7 bases. Germline V gives CDR1 SGHVS, CDR2 FQNEAQ. J gave up 1 base and V 1 base, and 4 bases lay outside the gene matches. The CDR3 has 16 residues.

V and J are TRBV2 and TRBJ2-1, with 8 bases fitting TRBD2. With 5 bases clipped from V and 5 bases from J, the junction kept 8 bases outside the gene matches. CDR3 length: 15 amino acids. The germline V gene encodes CDR1 SNHLY and CDR2 FYNNEI. CDR3 amino acids: CASSKTGTSNNEQFF. CDR3 sequence (DNA): TGTGCCAGCAGTAAGACCGGGACTAGTAACAATGAGCAGTTCTTC.

This chain connects TRBV19 to TRBJ1-5; TRBD1 matches at 7 bases. The germline gives CDR1 LNHDA, CDR2 SQIVND (reference sequence). After removal of 6 bases from V and 5 bases from J, the junction contained 7 bases not matched to a gene. The CDR3 totals 14 residues. The CDR3 loop is CASRPGQRYQPQHF. As DNA, the CDR3 is TGTGCCAGTAGGCCGGGACAGCGATATCAGCCCCAGCATTTT.

The DNA of the CDR3 is TGTGCCAGCAGTTCACACTCTGGAAACACCATATATTTT. It specifies CASSSHSGNTIYF. The chain uses TRBV6-5 and TRBJ1-3; D not certain. V lost 4 bases and J 0 bases, leaving 4 bases between the germline ends. This CDR3 has 13 residues. CDR1 MNHEY and CDR2 SVGAGI come from the germline V gene.